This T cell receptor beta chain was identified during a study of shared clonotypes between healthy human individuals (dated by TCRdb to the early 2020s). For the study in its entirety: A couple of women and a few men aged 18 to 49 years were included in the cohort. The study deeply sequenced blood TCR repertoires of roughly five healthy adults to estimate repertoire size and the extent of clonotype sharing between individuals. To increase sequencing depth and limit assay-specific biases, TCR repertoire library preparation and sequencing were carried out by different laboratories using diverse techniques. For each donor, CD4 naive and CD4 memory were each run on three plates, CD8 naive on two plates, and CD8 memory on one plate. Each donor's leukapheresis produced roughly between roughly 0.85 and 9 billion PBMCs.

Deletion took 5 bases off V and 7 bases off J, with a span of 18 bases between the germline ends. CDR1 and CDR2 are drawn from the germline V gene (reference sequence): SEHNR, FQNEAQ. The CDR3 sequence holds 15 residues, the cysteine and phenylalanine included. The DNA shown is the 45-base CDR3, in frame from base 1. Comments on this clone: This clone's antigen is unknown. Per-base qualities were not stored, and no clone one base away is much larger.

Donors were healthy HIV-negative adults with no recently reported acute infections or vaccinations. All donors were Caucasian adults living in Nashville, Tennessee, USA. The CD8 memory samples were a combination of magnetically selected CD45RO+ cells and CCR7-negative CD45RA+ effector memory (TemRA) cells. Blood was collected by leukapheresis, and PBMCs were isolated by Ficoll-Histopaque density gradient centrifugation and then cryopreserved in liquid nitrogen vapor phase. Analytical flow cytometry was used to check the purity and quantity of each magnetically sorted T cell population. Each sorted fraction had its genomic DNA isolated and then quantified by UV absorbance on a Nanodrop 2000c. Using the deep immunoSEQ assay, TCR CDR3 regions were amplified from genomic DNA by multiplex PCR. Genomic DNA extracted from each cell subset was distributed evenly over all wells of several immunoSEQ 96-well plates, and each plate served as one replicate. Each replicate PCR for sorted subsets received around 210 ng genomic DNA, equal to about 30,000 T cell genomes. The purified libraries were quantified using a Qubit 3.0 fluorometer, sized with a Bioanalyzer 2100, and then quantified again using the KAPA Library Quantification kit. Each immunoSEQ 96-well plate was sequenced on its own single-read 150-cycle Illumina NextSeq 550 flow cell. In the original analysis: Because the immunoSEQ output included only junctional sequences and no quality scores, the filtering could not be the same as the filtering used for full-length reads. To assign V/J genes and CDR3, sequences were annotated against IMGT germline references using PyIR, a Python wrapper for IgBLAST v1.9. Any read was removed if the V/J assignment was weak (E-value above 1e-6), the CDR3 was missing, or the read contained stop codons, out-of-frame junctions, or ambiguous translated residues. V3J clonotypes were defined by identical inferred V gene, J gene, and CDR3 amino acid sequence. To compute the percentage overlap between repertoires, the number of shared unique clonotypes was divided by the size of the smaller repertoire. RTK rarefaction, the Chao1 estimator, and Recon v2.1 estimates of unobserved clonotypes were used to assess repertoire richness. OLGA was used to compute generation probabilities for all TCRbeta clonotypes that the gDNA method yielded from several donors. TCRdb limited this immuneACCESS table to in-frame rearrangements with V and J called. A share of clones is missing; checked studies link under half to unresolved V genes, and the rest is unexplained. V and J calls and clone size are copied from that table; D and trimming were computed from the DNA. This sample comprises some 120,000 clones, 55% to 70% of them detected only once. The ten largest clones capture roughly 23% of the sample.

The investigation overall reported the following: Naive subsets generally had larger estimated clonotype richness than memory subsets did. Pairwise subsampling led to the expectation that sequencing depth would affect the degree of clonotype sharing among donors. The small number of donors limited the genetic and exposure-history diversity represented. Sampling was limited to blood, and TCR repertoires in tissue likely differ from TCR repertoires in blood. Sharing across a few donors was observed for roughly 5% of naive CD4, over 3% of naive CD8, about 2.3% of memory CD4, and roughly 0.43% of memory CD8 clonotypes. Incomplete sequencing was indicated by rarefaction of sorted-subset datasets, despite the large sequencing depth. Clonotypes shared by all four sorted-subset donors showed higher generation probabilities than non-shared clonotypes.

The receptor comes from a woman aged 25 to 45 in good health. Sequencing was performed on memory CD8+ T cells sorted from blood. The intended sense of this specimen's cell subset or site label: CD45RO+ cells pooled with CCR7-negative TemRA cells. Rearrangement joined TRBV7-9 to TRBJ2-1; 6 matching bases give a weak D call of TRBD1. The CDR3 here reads CASSGGRDRPNEQFF. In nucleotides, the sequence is TGTGCCAGCAGCGGGGGCCGGGACCGCCCTAATGAGCAGTTCTTC.